These 16 T cell receptor beta chains were all obtained from the same sample, sequenced in a study of blood T cell repertoires in COVID-19. Profiled with immunoSEQ multiplex PCR; TCRdb holds only in-frame clones, not every one. The repertoire holds 300,000 to 400,000 clones, with roughly 88% as singletons. Material: PBMCs or T cells enriched from blood (not recorded which). All receptors come from a man younger than 45 who had recovered from COVID-19.

This chain joins TRBV5-1 and TRBJ2-3; 7 bases agree with TRBD1. CDR3 length: 14 amino acids. The germline CDR1 and CDR2 sequences are SGHRS and YFSETQ. Trimming at V came to 2 bases and at J to 3 bases, leaving 3 bases not matched to a gene. The CDR3 protein is CASSFDRETDTQYF. The CDR3 DNA reads as TGCGCCAGCAGCTTTGACAGGGAAACAGATACGCAGTATTTT.

This clone was seen a few times. The rearrangement joins TRBV4-1 to TRBJ2-1, with D unclear. Germline CDR1 and CDR2: MGHRA and YSYEKL. The CDR3 totals 15 residues. V was shortened by 2 bases and J by 8 bases, with 16 bases between the two germline ends. The CDR3 here is CASSQLISGLDEQFF. CDR3 DNA sequence: TGCGCCAGCAGCCAACTAATCTCAGGTTTGGATGAGCAGTTCTTC.

The V call is TRBV7-8, the J call TRBJ2-5, with 9 bases matching TRBD2. Unmatched junction bases numbered 11, after V lost 1 base and J lost 5 bases. There are 17 residues in the CDR3. CDR1 is SGHVS and CDR2 is FQNEAQ in the germline V gene. The CDR3 loop is CASSLVLAGGLEETQYF. CDR3 nucleotides: TGTGCCAGCAGCTTAGTCCTCGCGGGGGGGCTTGAGGAGACCCAGTACTTC. The variable domain in full, with the rest retrieved from reference TRBV7-8 and TRBJ2-5, is GAGVSQSPRYKVAKRGQDVALRCDPISGHVSLFWYQQALGQGPEFLTYFQNEAQLDKSGLPSDRFFAERPEGSVSTLKIQRTQQEDSAVYLCASSLVLAGGLEETQYFGPGTRLLVL.

The chain joins TRBV3-1 (or the pseudogene TRBV3-2) to TRBJ2-5, with D unresolved. CDR1 is LGHDT and CDR2 is YNNKEL in the germline V gene (reference sequence). V was pared by 1 base and J by 5 bases, with 8 bases between. CDR3 size: 13 residues. The CDR3 DNA reads as TGTGCCAGCAGCCAAGGGCTAGTTGAGACCCAGTACTTC. This codes for CASSQGLVETQYF.

This clone was recorded only once. The gene calls are TRBV6-5 and TRBJ2-7, with D perhaps matching TRBD2 (5 bases). Trimming cost V 2 bases and J 1 base, with 12 bases left between them. The CDR3 has 15 amino acids. Germline assignment: CDR1 MNHEY and CDR2 SVGAGI. DNA of the CDR3: TGTGCCAGCAGTTACACCCTGGGCGGGTCCTACGAGCAGTACTTC. Protein product: CASSYTLGGSYEQYF.

The gene calls are TRBV3-1 (or the pseudogene TRBV3-2) and TRBJ1-2; TRBD1 might be the D (6 bases). This CDR3 is 13 amino acids long. Germline CDR1 is LGHDT and CDR2 is YNNKEL (reference sequence). V shed 6 bases and J shed 7 bases, with 15 bases lying between them. The CDR3: CASRKTGSSGYTF. CDR3 DNA: TGTGCCAGCAGAAAAACAGGGTCTAGTGGCTACACCTTC.

This clone was picked up many times. This sample includes further DNA sequences coding for the same CDR3. This chain uses TRBV5-1 with TRBJ1-1, with 8 bases matching TRBD1. The ends lost 2 bases at V and 4 bases at J; junction bases unmatched: 10. There are 16 residues in the CDR3. Germline CDR1 is SGHRS and CDR2 is YFSETQ. The CDR3 nucleotides read TGCGCCAGCAGCTTAGGAACAGGGGGATTCGGCACTGAAGCTTTCTTT. Its translation: CASSLGTGGFGTEAFF.

The chain recombines TRBV28 with TRBJ1-4; 10 nucleotides align to TRBD1. CDR3 size: 16 residues. CDR1 and CDR2 from the germline V gene are MDHEN and SYDVKM. V lost 6 bases and J lost 7; bases outside the gene matches: 11. This CDR3 reads CASSSPTGTGVEKLFF. In nucleotides, the CDR3 is TGTGCCAGCAGCTCCCCAACCGGGACAGGGGTTGAAAAACTGTTTTTT.

This chain links TRBV5-6 with TRBJ2-2, with TRBD1 identical over 9 bases. The CDR3 runs to 17 residues. Trimming cost V 2 bases and J 7 bases; bases outside gene matches: 12. CDR1 is SGHDT, CDR2 YYEEEE, per germline. This CDR3 is CASSFWRGTGRGGELFF. CDR3 bases: TGTGCCAGCAGCTTTTGGAGGGGGACAGGGAGAGGCGGGGAGCTGTTTTTT.

The chain employs TRBV29-1 and TRBJ1-2; tentatively, D is TRBD1 (5 bases). This CDR3 has 12 residues. Trimming took 2 bases from V and 8 from J, leaving 12 bases between them. Germline CDR1 is SQVTM and CDR2 is ANQGSEA. CDR3 protein: CSVETRAFGYTF. In DNA, the CDR3 is TGCAGCGTTGAAACCAGGGCGTTCGGCTACACCTTC.

The chain is built from TRBV19 and TRBJ1-1; 7 bases match TRBD1. The trim removed 7 bases at V and 0 bases at J, leaving 5 bases unmatched. CDR1 LNHDA and CDR2 SQIVND come from the germline V gene (reference sequence). This CDR3 is 14 amino acids long. CDR3 nucleotides: TGTGCCAGTAATATTGGGACAGTGAACACTGAAGCTTTCTTT. Translated, it gives CASNIGTVNTEAFF. Variable domain in full (rest from reference TRBV19 and TRBJ1-1): DGGITQSPKYLFRKEGQNVTLSCEQNLNHDAMYWYRQDPGQGLRLIYYSQIVNDFQKGDIAEGYSVSREKKESFPLTVTSAQKNPTAFYLCASNIGTVNTEAFFGQGTRLTVV.

The gene calls are TRBV28 and TRBJ2-7; the D is unclear. Germline CDR1 is MDHEN and CDR2 is SYDVKM. V shed 3 bases and J shed 3 bases, with 6 bases lying between them. This CDR3 is 12 amino acids long. The CDR3 loop is CASSFGLYEQYF. DNA of the CDR3: TGTGCCAGCAGTTTCGGTCTCTACGAGCAGTACTTC. Full variable domain (missing parts from reference TRBV28 and TRBJ2-7): DVKVTQSSRYLVKRTGEKVFLECVQDMDHENMFWYRQDPGLGLRLIYFSYDVKMKEKGDIPEGYSVSREKKERFSLILESASTNQTSMYLCASSFGLYEQYFGPGTRLTVT.

About this clone itself: Different DNA sequences within this sample yield the same CDR3. The chain has TRBV18 and TRBJ1-2; D uncertain. Per the germline V gene, CDR1 is KGHSH and CDR2 is LQKENI. The CDR3 loop spans 14 amino acids. Trimming stripped 3 bases from V and 0 bases from J, with 8 bases between. The DNA of the CDR3 is TGTGCCAGCTCACCGTCAGGTTCTAACTATGGCTACACCTTC. Residues: CASSPSGSNYGYTF.

The gene calls are TRBV15 and TRBJ2-7, with 10 bases that match TRBD2. Germline V gene lookup returns CDR1 LNHNV and CDR2 YYDKDF (reference sequence). V lost 5 bases and J lost 3; bases outside the gene matches: 10. This CDR3 comprises 16 residues. CDR3 nucleotides: TGTGCCACCAGCGTCGGGGAGAGACTAGCGGGCTACGAGCAGTACTTC. It yields the protein CATSVGERLAGYEQYF. Full variable domain (outside the CDR3, taken from reference TRBV15 and TRBJ2-7): DAMVIQNPRYQVTQFGKPVTLSCSQTLNHNVMYWYQQKSSQAPKLLFHYYDKDFNNEADTPDNFQSRRPNTSFCFLDIRSPGLGDTAMYLCATSVGERLAGYEQYFGPGTRLTVT.

The chain links TRBV5-8 to TRBJ1-2; unclear D gene. The germline V gene has CDR1 SGHTS and CDR2 YDEGEE. The CDR3 runs to 13 residues. The V gene lost 3 bases and the J gene lost 7 bases, with 13 bases spanning the gap. DNA for the CDR3: TGTGCCAGCAGCTCGCTTACTAGCGGTGGCTACACCTTC. Translating gives CASSSLTSGGYTF.

The CDR3 spells CASSIRAPASGNTIYF. DNA for the CDR3: TGTGCCAGTAGTATCAGGGCGCCAGCCTCTGGAAACACCATATATTTT. V usage is TRBV19 and J usage is TRBJ1-3; D is possibly TRBD1 (5 bases). V lost 3 bases to trimming and J lost 0 bases, with 12 bases between them. Germline V lookup: CDR1 LNHDA, CDR2 SQIVND (reference sequence). CDR3 length: 16 amino acids.